One sample yielded the 26 T cell receptor beta chains listed below, sequenced in a study of blood T cell repertoires in COVID-19. This table comes from immunoSEQ multiplex PCR, and its TCRdb copy is limited to in-frame clones, with some not included. The profile shows more than 350,000 clones, approximately 90% of them singletons. The sequenced sample consisted of PBMCs or T cells enriched from blood (not recorded which). The receptors derive from a woman in her 50s who had recovered from COVID-19.

The chain has TRBV6-5 and TRBJ1-1; 7 positions agree with TRBD1. The CDR3 has 12 amino acids. Germline V lookup: CDR1 MNHEY, CDR2 SVGAGI. J lost 8 bases, V lost 5 bases, and 5 bases had no gene match. CDR3 nucleotide sequence: TGTGCCAGCAGTAGGACAGGTGGGGAAGCTTTCTTT. This codes for CASSRTGGEAFF.

The rearrangement links TRBV28 to TRBJ1-3; D is possibly TRBD1 (5 bases). There are 15 residues in the CDR3. The germline V gene has CDR1 MDHEN and CDR2 SYDVKM. The V end was cut by 2 bases, the J end by 0 bases, with 8 bases between. CDR3 loop: CASSLDSRSGNTIYF. CDR3 bases: TGTGCCAGCAGTTTAGACAGTCGCTCTGGAAACACCATATATTTT.

The J gene is TRBJ2-6, the V gene TRBV14; maybe TRBD2 (5 bases). The germline V and J ends were trimmed by 4 bases and 1 base, with 11 bases remaining between them. Germline-derived CDR1 and CDR2 are SGHDN and FVKESK. This CDR3 has 16 amino acids. In DNA form, the CDR3 reads TGTGCCAGCAGCCTCCGGGGTGCTTCTGGGGCCAACGTCCTGACTTTC. It is translated as CASSLRGASGANVLTF.

The rearrangement uses TRBV19 and TRBJ1-3, with no clear D. Trimming removed 8 bases from V and 2 bases from J, with 13 bases in between. Per the germline V gene, CDR1 is LNHDA and CDR2 is SQIVND (reference sequence). CDR3 length: 14 residues. CDR3 in DNA: TGTGCCAGTCGTGGACTGTCCCCTGGAAACACCATATATTTT. The encoded protein is CASRGLSPGNTIYF.

The chain carries TRBV7-9 and TRBJ1-2; 7 bases are shared with TRBD1. The CDR3 consists of 14 residues. Per germline, CDR1 SEHNR and CDR2 FQNEAQ (reference sequence). Losses at the gene ends were 3 bases for V and 7 bases for J; bases not matched to a gene: 8. CDR3 loop: CASSFTGVGSGYTF. The DNA for the CDR3 is TGTGCCAGCAGCTTTACAGGGGTGGGATCTGGCTACACCTTC.

As DNA, the CDR3 is TGCGCCAGCAGCTTGGTTTCCCCTAGCGGGGGGAATGAGCAGTTCTTC. Translating gives CASSLVSPSGGNEQFF. This chain connects TRBV5-1 to TRBJ2-1, with 11 positions matching TRBD2. Germline V lookup: CDR1 SGHRS, CDR2 YFSETQ. Trimming cost V 0 bases and J 7 bases; bases outside gene matches: 6. The CDR3 has 16 residues.

The rearrangement links TRBV9 to TRBJ1-1; D unclear. Trimming removed 4 bases at V and 3 bases at J, with 13 bases between. Germline-derived CDR1 and CDR2 are SGDLS and YYNGEE. The length of the CDR3 is 14 residues. This CDR3 is CASSQRPGDTEAFF. The CDR3, as DNA: TGTGCCAGCAGCCAAAGACCGGGAGACACTGAAGCTTTCTTT. Together with reference TRBV9 and TRBJ1-1, the CDR3 gives the full variable domain: DSGVTQTPKHLITATGQRVTLRCSPRSGDLSVYWYQQSLDQGLQFLIQYYNGEERAKGNILERFSAQQFPDLHSELNLSSLELGDSALYFCASSQRPGDTEAFFGQGTRLTVV.

V usage is TRBV3-1 (or the pseudogene TRBV3-2) and J usage is TRBJ2-1; weak D call: TRBD1 (5 bases). The CDR3 is made up of 13 amino acids. V lost 3 bases, J lost 7 bases, and 10 bases lay in between. Germline CDR1 reads LGHDT; CDR2 reads YNNKEL (reference sequence). The CDR3 DNA sequence: TGTGCCAGCAGCCATCAAGGGGCTAATGAGCAGTTCTTC. This gives the protein CASSHQGANEQFF.

The rearrangement uses TRBV18 and TRBJ2-1, with 8 bases that match TRBD1. The germline CDR1 and CDR2 sequences are KGHSH and LQKENI. CDR3 length: 15 amino acids. With 4 bases clipped from V and 7 bases from J, the junction kept 9 bases outside the gene matches. In DNA form, the CDR3 reads TGTGCCAGCTCACTCCAGACAGGGGCGAGGAATGAGCAGTTCTTC. Translation: CASSLQTGARNEQFF.

This rearrangement joins TRBV27 to TRBJ2-3; a possible D gene is TRBD1 (6 bases). The V and J ends lost 2 bases and 5 bases respectively, with 8 bases between them. CDR3 length: 13 amino acids. Germline V CDR1 and CDR2: MNHEY, SMNVEV (reference sequence). The CDR3 protein is CASSLPGVDTQYF. The CDR3 region has the DNA TGTGCCAGCAGTTTACCAGGGGTAGATACGCAGTATTTT.

The V gene is TRBV28, the J gene TRBJ1-4, with D maybe TRBD1 (5 bases). The CDR3 has 15 amino acids. The V gene lost 7 bases and the J gene lost 0 bases, with 12 bases spanning the gap. Per germline, CDR1 MDHEN and CDR2 SYDVKM. This CDR3 is CASMERGATNEKLFF. In DNA form, the CDR3 reads TGTGCCAGCATGGAACGGGGGGCAACTAATGAAAAACTGTTTTTT.

The V gene is TRBV7-9, the J gene TRBJ1-1; D unclear. The CDR3 runs 12 residues. CDR1 SEHNR and CDR2 FQNEAQ come from the germline V gene (reference sequence). V lost 3 bases and J lost 8, with 10 bases in between. This CDR3 is CASSFSFSEAFF. CDR3 nucleotides: TGTGCCAGCAGCTTTAGCTTCTCGGAAGCTTTCTTT.

The genes are TRBV28 and TRBJ1-2; D is unresolved. V lost 3 bases and J 7 bases, leaving 12 bases between the germline ends. CDR3 length equals 13 residues. Germline CDR1 is MDHEN and CDR2 is SYDVKM. For the CDR3, the DNA is TGTGCCAGCAGTTTGGAGTGGTCGTCTGGCTACACCTTC. It translates to CASSLEWSSGYTF.

The rearrangement joins TRBV28 to TRBJ2-1; the match to TRBD2 covers 12 bases. V was pared by 6 bases and J by 7 bases, with 7 bases of the junction left unmatched. The CDR3 length is 15 residues. Germline V gene lookup returns CDR1 MDHEN and CDR2 SYDVKM. CDR3 nucleotides: TGTGCCAGCAGCCCTAGCGGGGGGGTGAGAAATGAGCAGTTCTTC. Its protein is CASSPSGGVRNEQFF.

The rearrangement joins TRBV28 to TRBJ1-2; 7 positions agree with TRBD1. J was trimmed by 8 bases and V by 3 bases; bases with no gene match: 9. Germline assignment: CDR1 MDHEN and CDR2 SYDVKM. The CDR3 has 14 amino acids. The CDR3 DNA reads TGTGCCAGCAGTTTCAAGACAGGGATAGAAGGCTACACCTTC. Protein sequence: CASSFKTGIEGYTF.

The chain links TRBV27 to TRBJ1-6; D is unresolved. This CDR3 region has 15 residues. V gave up 7 bases and J gave up 6 bases, with 16 bases separating them. Germline CDR1 reads MNHEY; CDR2 reads SMNVEV (reference sequence). The CDR3 reads CASTAHSGINSPLHF. In nucleotides, the CDR3 is TGTGCCAGCACCGCCCACAGCGGTATTAATTCACCCCTCCACTTT.

This clone was detected a few times. The rearrangement links TRBV27 to TRBJ2-7; 8 bases line up with TRBD1. V lost 5 bases and J lost 2; bases outside the gene matches: 5. The germline gives CDR1 MNHEY, CDR2 SMNVEV (reference sequence). The CDR3 totals 14 residues. The CDR3: CASSGQGHTYEQYF. The CDR3, as DNA: TGTGCCAGCAGTGGACAGGGACACACCTACGAGCAGTACTTC.

This clone came up once. V usage is TRBV11-3 and J usage is TRBJ2-3; 9 bases fit TRBD2. Germline V gene sequence: CDR1 SGHNT, CDR2 YENEEA. The CDR3 has 14 amino acids. Germline trimming cut 5 bases from V and 5 bases from J; bases unmatched to any gene: 5. This CDR3 is CASSGRGGLDTQYF. CDR3 sequence (DNA): TGTGCCAGCAGCGGGCGGGGGGGCCTAGATACGCAGTATTTT.

As DNA, the CDR3 is TGTGCCAGCAGCTCAGACAGGGTAAGCTCCTACGAGCAGTACTTC. Translating it yields CASSSDRVSSYEQYF. This chain uses TRBV5-5 with TRBJ2-7; 7 bases align to TRBD1. Per the germline V gene, CDR1 is SGHKS and CDR2 is YYEKEE (reference sequence). V was pared by 3 bases and J by 0 bases, with 6 bases of the junction left unmatched. The CDR3 is 15 amino acids.

This clone was detected only once. The chain has TRBV28 and TRBJ2-4; weak D call: TRBD1 (6 bases). This CDR3 is 15 amino acids long. V was cut by 5 bases and J by 0 bases, with 11 bases left in between. The germline V gene has CDR1 MDHEN and CDR2 SYDVKM. The DNA for the CDR3 is TGTGCCAGCAGTACGATACAGGGAGCCAAAAACATTCAGTACTTC. Its protein product is CASSTIQGAKNIQYF.

The sample holds a few counts of this clone. This sample also contains other DNA sequences that code for the same CDR3. The gene calls are TRBV19 and TRBJ1-3; 7 nucleotides agree with TRBD1. V gave up 6 bases and J gave up 2 bases; unmatched junction bases: 4. CDR1 and CDR2 from the germline V gene are LNHDA and SQIVND (reference sequence). This CDR3 comprises 14 residues. CDR3 coding DNA: TGTGCCAGTAGCCGGGACAGAGCTGGAAACACCATATATTTT. Its protein is CASSRDRAGNTIYF.

The chain links TRBV19 to TRBJ2-1; possibly TRBD1 for D (5 bases). CDR1 is LNHDA, CDR2 SQIVND, per germline (reference sequence). This CDR3 is built from 13 residues. V dropped 5 bases and J dropped 8 bases, with 13 bases sitting between them. DNA for the CDR3: TGTGCCAGTAGTCGCAGGGATTTCGATGAGCAGTTCTTC. This codes for CASSRRDFDEQFF. Using reference TRBV19 and TRBJ2-1 for the parts outside the CDR3, the full variable domain is DGGITQSPKYLFRKEGQNVTLSCEQNLNHDAMYWYRQDPGQGLRLIYYSQIVNDFQKGDIAEGYSVSREKKESFPLTVTSAQKNPTAFYLCASSRRDFDEQFFGPGTRLTVL.

The genes are TRBV30 and TRBJ1-2; 8 nucleotides agree with TRBD1. This CDR3 is 14 amino acids long. Losses at the gene ends were 4 bases for V and 8 bases for J; bases not matched to a gene: 12. Germline values: CDR1 GTSNPN, CDR2 SVGIG (reference sequence). CDR3 sequence reads: CAWTITGQGGGYTF. DNA of the CDR3: TGTGCCTGGACCATAACTGGACAGGGAGGGGGCTACACCTTC.

This clone was seen only a few times. The chain employs TRBV7-2 and TRBJ1-1, with D tentatively TRBD1 (6 bases). Germline CDR1 reads SGHTA; CDR2 reads FQGNSA. The CDR3 length is 14 residues. With 1 base removed from V and 6 bases from J, the gap between germline ends came to 12 bases. The CDR3 sequence is CASSLGTAWAEAFF. CDR3 coding DNA: TGTGCCAGCAGCTTAGGGACAGCTTGGGCTGAAGCTTTCTTT.

The V gene is TRBV19, the J gene TRBJ1-5, with TRBD1 as a possible D gene (6 bases). Trimming removed 8 bases from V and 4 bases from J, with 12 bases in between. The CDR3 covers 13 residues. The V gene's germline CDR1 is LNHDA and CDR2 SQIVND (reference sequence). The CDR3 DNA is TGTGCCAGTGACACAGGGTCTAATCAGCCCCAGCATTTT. As protein: CASDTGSNQPQHF.

This clone was seen only once. This sequence joins TRBV18 and TRBJ1-2; 8 bases are shared with TRBD1. The germline gives CDR1 KGHSH, CDR2 LQKENI. Trimming removed 0 bases from V and 4 bases from J; junction bases left unmatched: 13. This CDR3 is built from 18 residues. The CDR3 protein is CASSPPGQGAQIFYGYTF. The CDR3 DNA is TGTGCCAGCTCACCACCGGGGCAGGGGGCGCAAATTTTCTATGGCTACACCTTC.